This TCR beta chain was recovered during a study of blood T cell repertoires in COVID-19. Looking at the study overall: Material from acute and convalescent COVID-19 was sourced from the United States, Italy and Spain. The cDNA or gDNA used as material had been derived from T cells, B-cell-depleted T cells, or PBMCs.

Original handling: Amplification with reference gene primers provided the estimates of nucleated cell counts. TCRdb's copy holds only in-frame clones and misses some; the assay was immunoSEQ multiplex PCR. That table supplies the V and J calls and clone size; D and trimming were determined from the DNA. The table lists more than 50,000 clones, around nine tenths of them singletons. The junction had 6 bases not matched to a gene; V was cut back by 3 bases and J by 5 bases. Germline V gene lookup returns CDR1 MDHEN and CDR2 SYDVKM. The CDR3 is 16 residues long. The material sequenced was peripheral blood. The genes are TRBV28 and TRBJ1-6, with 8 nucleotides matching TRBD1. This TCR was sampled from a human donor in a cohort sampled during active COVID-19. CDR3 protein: CASSLTGTGNNSPLHF. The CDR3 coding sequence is TGTGCCAGCAGTTTGACTGGGACAGGTAATAATTCACCCCTCCACTTT.